A selection of T cell receptor beta chains follows, all from one sample in a study of control samples from healthy donors and cancer patients. Sequencing used immunoSEQ multiplex PCR; TCRdb keeps in-frame clones, though not all of them. Of 95,000 to 150,000 clones in the sample, roughly 84% were seen once. The sample comprised blood. All receptors come from a man between 18 and 35 years old in good health. Each CDR3 is given with its conserved first and last residue. Each record gives: clone size, J gene, V gene, D gene, CDR3 DNA, CDR3 protein. D genes are given only for firm matches. Size tells how often a clone was seen (once, few, many) or the class of an expanded clone, and some rows leave it out.

>-|TRBJ2-5|TRBV19|TRBD2
TGTGCCAGTAGTATCAGCGGGAGGGGGGTAGGAGAGACCCAGTACTTC
CASSISGRGVGETQYF
>-|TRBJ1-1|TRBV7-3|TRBD1
TGTGCCAGCAGCTCCTTAGGGGCGAGAGGGGACAGCGACACTGAAGCTTTCTTT
CASSSLGARGDSDTEAFF
>-|TRBJ2-5|TRBV6-1|-
TGTGCCAGCAGTGTACGTGGACCCGGCGGACGAGAGACCCAGTACTTC
CASSVRGPGGRETQYF
>few|TRBJ1-5|TRBV6-6|-
TGTGCCAGCAGTTCTGATGGGTTGGGGCAGCCCCAGCATTTT
CASSSDGLGQPQHF
>-|TRBJ1-4|TRBV30|-
TGTGCCTGGAGTTGGCGGACTGGAACTAATGAAAAACTGTTTTTT
CAWSWRTGTNEKLFF
>-|TRBJ2-7|TRBV14|TRBD2
TGTGCCAGCAGCCAGCGGGGACTAGCGGGATCCTACGAGCAGTACTTC
CASSQRGLAGSYEQYF
>-|TRBJ2-2|TRBV10-1|-
TGCGCCTCCGCGGGGCAACTTAACACCGGGGAGCTGTTTTTT
CASAGQLNTGELFF
>-|TRBJ1-5|TRBV6-5|-
TGTGCCAGCAGTTACTCAGCAGGGAACCAGCCCCAGCATTTT
CASSYSAGNQPQHF
>-|TRBJ2-5|TRBV4-2|-
TGTGCCAGCAGCCAAGAGCGTCTACAAGAGACCCAGTACTTC
CASSQERLQETQYF
>-|TRBJ1-1|TRBV19|-
TGTGCCAGTAGTACAGCCCCGAACACTGAAGCTTTCTTT
CASSTAPNTEAFF
>-|TRBJ2-7|TRBV27|-
TGTGCCAGCAGCTCCCCCCCGGTGACCTACGAGCAGTACTTC
CASSSPPVTYEQYF
>-|TRBJ2-2|TRBV30|-
TGTGCCTGCCTCCAGGAGACCACCGGGGAGCTGTTTTTT
CACLQETTGELFF
>once|TRBJ2-4|TRBV2|-
TGTGCCAGCAGTCCCGACAGAAACAAAAACATTCAGTACTTC
CASSPDRNKNIQYF
>-|TRBJ2-3|TRBV18|-
TGTGCCAGCTCACAAACCGTTAGCACAGATACGCAGTATTTT
CASSQTVSTDTQYF
>-|TRBJ1-1|TRBV19|TRBD1
TGTGCCAGTAGTGGGCAACAGGGGCGGGGCACTGAAGCTTTCTTT
CASSGQQGRGTEAFF
>-|TRBJ2-1|TRBV14|-
TGTGCCAGCAGCTTGGGGCGTGTCGGGTCAGGGGACAATGAGCAGTTCTTC
CASSLGRVGSGDNEQFF
>-|TRBJ1-2|TRBV6-2/TRBV6-3|-
TGTGCCAGCAGTCCCCTCTCTACGGATAACTATGGCTACACCTTC
CASSPLSTDNYGYTF
>-|TRBJ2-2|TRBV29-1|-
TGCAGCGTTGTTGGGGGACGGGGTCCGGGGACCGGGGAGCTGTTTTTT
CSVVGGRGPGTGELFF
>-|TRBJ2-5|TRBV7-2|TRBD2
TGTGCCAGCAGCTTCCCGACTAGCGGTGGAGAGACCCAGTACTTC
CASSFPTSGGETQYF
>-|TRBJ1-4|TRBV19|-
TGTGCCAGTAGCCTGGACGTTCAGAAACTGTTTTTT
CASSLDVQKLFF
>-|TRBJ2-7|TRBV4-1|-
TGCGCCAGCAGCCCAACTTTGATTATGTCCTTCAGCTCCTACGAGCAGTACTTC
CASSPTLIMSFSSYEQYF
>once|TRBJ2-7|TRBV5-1|-
TGCGCCAGCAGCGGGTCAACACAGGGCTACGAGCAGTACTTC
CASSGSTQGYEQYF
>-|TRBJ2-3|TRBV29-1|-
TGCAGCGTTCTCGACGCAACTTGGGATACGCAGTATTTT
CSVLDATWDTQYF
>-|TRBJ1-2|TRBV7-8|-
TGTGCCAGCAGCTTATTTGTCGACCGCAGGAATGGTGGCTACACCTTC
CASSLFVDRRNGGYTF
>-|TRBJ1-5|TRBV19|-
TGTGCCAGTAGTCCCCGGAATCAGCCCCAGCATTTT
CASSPRNQPQHF
>-|TRBJ2-7|TRBV12-5|-
TGTGCTAGTGCCCTCCAGTGGGGCGGGTCCTACGAGCAGTACTTC
CASALQWGGSYEQYF
>-|TRBJ2-7|TRBV7-2|-
TGTGCCAGCAGCCCCGATTTGGGGGGCAGGTACGAGCAGTACTTC
CASSPDLGGRYEQYF
>once|TRBJ2-7|TRBV7-3|-
TGTGCCAGCAGCTTAACAGGCGGCGAGCAGTACTTC
CASSLTGGEQYF
>-|TRBJ1-4|TRBV5-1|-
TGCGCCAGCAGCTTGAATCCCCATAGAGGGGATGAAAAACTGTTTTTT
CASSLNPHRGDEKLFF
>-|TRBJ2-1|TRBV29-1|-
TGCAGCGCACAGGACGGGAGCTCCTACAATGAGCAGTTCTTC
CSAQDGSSYNEQFF
>-|TRBJ1-2|TRBV7-3|-
TGTGCCAGCAGCTTAGGAGCCGCGGAGGGGCTCTATGGCTACACCTTC
CASSLGAAEGLYGYTF
>-|TRBJ2-5|TRBV19|-
TGTGCCAGTAGTATCGCCAACGGAGACCAAGAGACCCAGTACTTC
CASSIANGDQETQYF
>-|TRBJ1-1|TRBV12-3/TRBV12-4|-
TGTGCCAGCAGCGAAGGAAACACTGAAGCTTTCTTT
CASSEGNTEAFF
>once|TRBJ1-5|TRBV4-1|-
TGCGCCAGCAGCCAAGATCCCGGCGGCAATCAGCCCCAGCATTTT
CASSQDPGGNQPQHF
>-|TRBJ1-1|TRBV11-2|-
TGTGCCAGCAGCTCAGACAGACGCAACGGGATAGAAGCTTTCTTT
CASSSDRRNGIEAFF
>-|TRBJ2-7|TRBV7-8|-
TGTGCCAGCAGCTTAGCGCGGTCGTCCTACGAGCAGTACTTC
CASSLARSSYEQYF
>medium-sized|TRBJ2-3|TRBV5-4|-
TGTGCCAGCAGCCGGGACAGCGGGAAGACAGATACGCAGTATTTT
CASSRDSGKTDTQYF
>-|TRBJ2-1|TRBV29-1|-
TGCAGCGTTTCTATATTCCGGGGGTCCTACAATGAGCAGTTCTTC
CSVSIFRGSYNEQFF
>-|TRBJ2-2|TRBV9|TRBD2
TGTGCCAGCAGCGGGACTAGCGGGAGTAACACCGGGGAGCTGTTTTTT
CASSGTSGSNTGELFF
>-|TRBJ1-6|TRBV10-3|-
TGTGCCATCAGTGAATGGGGAGGGACGAGTAATTCACCCCTCCACTTT
CAISEWGGTSNSPLHF
>-|TRBJ2-7|TRBV11-1|TRBD2
TGTGCCAGCAGCCCGGGGTTCTGGACTAGCACCTACGAGCAGTACTTC
CASSPGFWTSTYEQYF
>few|TRBJ1-2|TRBV6-1|-
TGTGCCAGCAGTGAATATTCCCACGGCTACACCTTC
CASSEYSHGYTF
>-|TRBJ2-1|TRBV24-1|TRBD1
TGTGCCACCTCGGACAGGTATAGCCCCAATGAGCAGTTCTTC
CATSDRYSPNEQFF
>-|TRBJ2-3|TRBV30|-
TGTGCCTGGATGCACGCCGGGGCCACAGATACGCAGTATTTT
CAWMHAGATDTQYF
>once|TRBJ2-3|TRBV4-1|-
TGCGCCAGCAGCCAAGATTGGTCCGGGACTCTCACAGATACGCAGTATTTT
CASSQDWSGTLTDTQYF
>-|TRBJ1-2|TRBV29-1|-
TGCAGCCTGGAGTATGGCTACACCTTC
CSLEYGYTF
>-|TRBJ2-3|TRBV4-1|TRBD2
TGCGCCAGCAGCCTCAGGGAAGCGGGAAACACAGATACGCAGTATTTT
CASSLREAGNTDTQYF
>-|TRBJ2-3|TRBV7-9|-
TGTGCCAGCAGCTTGTTAGGGAGTGCGCAGTATTTT
CASSLLGSAQYF
>-|TRBJ1-6|TRBV6-5|TRBD1
TGTGCCACCCAACAGGGGTGGCCACCCCTCCACTTT
CATQQGWPPLHF
>-|TRBJ1-1|TRBV6-7|-
TGTGCCAGCAGTTACTCGAGGAGGGCCCGAAGGATGAACACTGAAGCTTTCTTT
CASSYSRRARRMNTEAFF
>-|TRBJ2-3|TRBV7-2|-
TGTGCCAGCAGGGCGACTGGGGTTCGCACAGATACGCAGTATTTT
CASRATGVRTDTQYF
>few|TRBJ2-1|TRBV18|-
TGTGCCAGCTCCCCGTTGAGGACTACCACCTACAATGAGCAGTTCTTC
CASSPLRTTTYNEQFF
>-|TRBJ2-3|TRBV19|-
TGTGCCAGTAGTGCGGACCGTTTGGATACGCAGTATTTT
CASSADRLDTQYF
>few|TRBJ2-1|TRBV7-2|TRBD2
TGTGCCAGCAGCACTAGGACTAGCGGGAGCAATGAGCAGTTCTTC
CASSTRTSGSNEQFF
>-|TRBJ1-1|TRBV27|-
TGTGCCAGCACCCACCTATTCGGGGGGGTTGAAGCTTTCTTT
CASTHLFGGVEAFF
>-|TRBJ2-7|TRBV7-9|-
TGTGCCAGCAGCGCCCGACAGCAGGGTTACTCCTACGAGCAGTACTTC
CASSARQQGYSYEQYF
>-|TRBJ2-1|TRBV19|-
TGTGCCAGTAGTATACGGCCTTCCTACAATGAGCAGTTCTTC
CASSIRPSYNEQFF
>-|TRBJ2-7|TRBV30|-
TGTGCCTGGACGTACAGGCCATCGAGCTACGAGCAGTACTTC
CAWTYRPSSYEQYF
>once|TRBJ2-7|TRBV28|TRBD1
TGTGCCAGCAGGGGTTGGGACAGATTGGGAGAGCAGTACTTC
CASRGWDRLGEQYF
>-|TRBJ2-3|TRBV28|TRBD2
TGTGCCAGCACCCCAAGGGGGTTGCGGGAGGGAATCACAGATACGCAGTATTTT
CASTPRGLREGITDTQYF